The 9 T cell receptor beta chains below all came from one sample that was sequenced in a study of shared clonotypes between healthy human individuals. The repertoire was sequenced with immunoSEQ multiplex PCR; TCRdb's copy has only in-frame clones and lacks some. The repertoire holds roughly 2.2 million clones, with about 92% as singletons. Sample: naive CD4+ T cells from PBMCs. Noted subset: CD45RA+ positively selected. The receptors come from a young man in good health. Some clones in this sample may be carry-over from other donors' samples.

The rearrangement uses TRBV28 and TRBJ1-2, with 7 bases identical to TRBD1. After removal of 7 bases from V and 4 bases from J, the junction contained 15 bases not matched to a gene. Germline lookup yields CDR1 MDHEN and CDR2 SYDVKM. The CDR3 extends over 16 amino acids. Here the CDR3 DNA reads TGTGCCAGCACCGTATTAGATTGGGGACAGACCTATGGCTACACCTTC. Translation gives CASTVLDWGQTYGYTF.

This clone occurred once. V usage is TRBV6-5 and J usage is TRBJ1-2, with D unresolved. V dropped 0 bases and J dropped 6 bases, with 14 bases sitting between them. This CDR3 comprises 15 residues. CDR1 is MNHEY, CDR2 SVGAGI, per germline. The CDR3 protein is CASSYSGRIFHGYTF. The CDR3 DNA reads TGTGCCAGCAGTTACTCAGGCAGGATCTTCCATGGCTACACCTTC.

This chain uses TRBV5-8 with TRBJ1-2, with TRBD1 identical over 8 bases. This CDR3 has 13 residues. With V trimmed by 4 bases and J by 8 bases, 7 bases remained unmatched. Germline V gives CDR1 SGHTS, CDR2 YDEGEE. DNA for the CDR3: TGTGCCAGCAGCAAGACAGGGGAATTCGGCTACACCTTC. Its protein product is CASSKTGEFGYTF.

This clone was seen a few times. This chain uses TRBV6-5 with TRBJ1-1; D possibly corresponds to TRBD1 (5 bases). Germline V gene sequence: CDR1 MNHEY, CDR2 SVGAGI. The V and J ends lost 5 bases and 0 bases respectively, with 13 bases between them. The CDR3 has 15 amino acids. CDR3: CASSRWDRMNTEAFF. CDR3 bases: TGTGCCAGCAGTCGATGGGACCGCATGAACACTGAAGCTTTCTTT.

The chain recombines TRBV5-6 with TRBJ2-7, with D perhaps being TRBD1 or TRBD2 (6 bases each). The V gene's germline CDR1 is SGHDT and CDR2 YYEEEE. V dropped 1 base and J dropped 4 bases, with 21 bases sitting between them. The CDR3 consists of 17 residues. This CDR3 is CASSLIRDNRRGYEQYF. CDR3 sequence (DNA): TGTGCCAGCAGCTTGATAAGGGACAACCGACGGGGGTACGAGCAGTACTTC.

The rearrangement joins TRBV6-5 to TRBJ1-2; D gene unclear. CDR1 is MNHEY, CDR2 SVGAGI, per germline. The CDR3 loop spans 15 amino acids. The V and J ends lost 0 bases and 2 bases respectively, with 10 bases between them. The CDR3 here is CASSYSHLKNYGYTF. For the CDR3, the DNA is TGTGCCAGCAGTTACTCCCACCTTAAGAACTATGGCTACACCTTC.

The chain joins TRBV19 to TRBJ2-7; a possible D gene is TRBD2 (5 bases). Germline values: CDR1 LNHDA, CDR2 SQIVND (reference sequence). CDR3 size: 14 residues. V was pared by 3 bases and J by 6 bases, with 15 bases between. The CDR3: CASSISSGFSEQYF. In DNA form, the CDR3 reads TGTGCCAGTAGTATTTCGTCGGGGTTCTCCGAGCAGTACTTC.

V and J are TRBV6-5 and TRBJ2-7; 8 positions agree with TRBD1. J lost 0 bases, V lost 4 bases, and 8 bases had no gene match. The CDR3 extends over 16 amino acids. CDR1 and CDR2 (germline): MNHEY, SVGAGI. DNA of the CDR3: TGTGCCAGCAGTTCACGCGCCGGGACAGGCTCCTACGAGCAGTACTTC. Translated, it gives CASSSRAGTGSYEQYF.

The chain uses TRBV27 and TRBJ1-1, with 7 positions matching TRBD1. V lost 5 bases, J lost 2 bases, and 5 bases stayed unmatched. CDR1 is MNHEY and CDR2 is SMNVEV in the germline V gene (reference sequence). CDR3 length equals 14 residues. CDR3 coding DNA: TGTGCCAGCAGTGTAAGACAGGGCAACACTGAAGCTTTCTTT. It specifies CASSVRQGNTEAFF.